The text below deals with one T cell receptor beta chain. Its matching antigen is unknown. The CDR3 totals 14 residues. With V trimmed by 6 bases and J by 4 bases, 12 bases remained unmatched. Germline CDR1 and CDR2: DFQATT and SNEGSKA (reference sequence). The data stem from a study of T-cell reconstitution after alpha-beta-depleted transplantation in children. Unique molecular identifiers were used to barcode this TCRbeta library. TCRdb re-called the PCR reads with MiXCR, one entry per CDR3 protein. Of 140,000 or so distinct CDR3 sequences listed, around 8.5% are singletons. Study findings and constraints: Several hundred graft clones that had expanded were reportedly the source of alpha-beta T cells about two months after transplant. Some patients' high day-60 TCRbeta diversity was traced to surviving recipient T cells and thymic progenitors. One year after transplant, T-cell counts and diversity came mostly from newly produced T cells.

The sequence was obtained from a female patient aged 2-9 years who had a stem cell transplant for congenital amegakaryocytic thrombocytopenia, so the T cells may come from the graft donor. This sample comprised PBMCs, mostly from graft donor cells, obtained 180 days after TCRalphabeta/CD19-depleted stem cell transplant. This rearrangement joins TRBV20-1 to TRBJ2-7; 7 bases map to TRBD1. The CDR3 DNA follows: TGCAGTGCAACCAGGACAGGAGCCGAATACGAGCAGTACTTC. Protein product: CSATRTGAEYEQYF.